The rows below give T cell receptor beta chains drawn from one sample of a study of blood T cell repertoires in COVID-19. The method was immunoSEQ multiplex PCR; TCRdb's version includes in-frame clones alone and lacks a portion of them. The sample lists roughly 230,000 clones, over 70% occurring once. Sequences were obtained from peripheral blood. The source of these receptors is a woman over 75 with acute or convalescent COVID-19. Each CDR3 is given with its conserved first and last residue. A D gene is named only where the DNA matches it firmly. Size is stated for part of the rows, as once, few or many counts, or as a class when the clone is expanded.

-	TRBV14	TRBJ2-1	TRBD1	TGTGCCAGCAGCCAAGAATTGGGGACAGGGAACGACAATGAGCAGTTCTTC	CASSQELGTGNDNEQFF
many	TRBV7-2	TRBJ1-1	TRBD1	TGTGCCAGCAGCGTAGACCAGGGGGCGCCTACTGAAGCTTTCTTT	CASSVDQGAPTEAFF
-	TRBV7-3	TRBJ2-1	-	TGTGCCAGCAGCCCGGGATCGGGAAGCAACAATGAGCAGTTCTTC	CASSPGSGSNNEQFF
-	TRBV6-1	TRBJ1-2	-	TGTGCCAGCAGTGAAGCCTGGACAGAGAACTATGGCTACACCTTC	CASSEAWTENYGYTF
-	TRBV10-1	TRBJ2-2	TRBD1	TGCGCCAGCAGTGAGTCTGGGACAGGGGGCCTTGCGAACACCGGGGAGCTGTTTTTT	CASSESGTGGLANTGELFF
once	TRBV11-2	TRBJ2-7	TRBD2	TGTGCCAGCAGGGTAGCGGGAGGGCCAGGCGAGCAGTACTTC	CASRVAGGPGEQYF
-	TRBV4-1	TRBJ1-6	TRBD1	TGCGCCAGCAGCCTGGGGACAGACTATAATTCACCCCTCCACTTT	CASSLGTDYNSPLHF
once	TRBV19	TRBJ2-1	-	TGTGCCAGTAACAGGGTACTCGGTGAGCAGTTCTTC	CASNRVLGEQFF
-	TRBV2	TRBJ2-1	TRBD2	TGTGCCAGCAGTGAAGGGGGGACTAGCGGGGGTCGCGCCTACAATGAGCAGTTCTTC	CASSEGGTSGGRAYNEQFF
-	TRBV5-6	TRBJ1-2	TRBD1	TGTGCCAGCAGCTTAAGACAGGGAGCTAACTATGGCTACACCTTC	CASSLRQGANYGYTF
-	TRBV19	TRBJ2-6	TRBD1	TGTGCCAGTTTACAGGGGGCTGGGGCCAACGTCCTGACTTTC	CASLQGAGANVLTF
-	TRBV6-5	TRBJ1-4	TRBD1	TGTGCCAGCAGTTACTCTGAGGGGACAGCCGAAAAACTGTTTTTT	CASSYSEGTAEKLFF
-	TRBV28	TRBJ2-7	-	TGTGCCAGCAGCGTAGCAGCCCTCGAGGAAGAGCAGTACTTC	CASSVAALEEEQYF
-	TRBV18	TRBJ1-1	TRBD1	TGTGCCAGCTCACCATCTAGACAGGGGGTCTGGGACACTGAAGCTTTCTTT	CASSPSRQGVWDTEAFF
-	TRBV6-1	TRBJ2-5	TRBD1	TGTGCCAGCAGTGAAGTGTTCGACAGGGGAGAGACCCAGTACTTC	CASSEVFDRGETQYF
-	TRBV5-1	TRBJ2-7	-	TGCGCCAGCAGCTCCACAGGGAACCCGGGGATCGAGCAGTACTTC	CASSSTGNPGIEQYF
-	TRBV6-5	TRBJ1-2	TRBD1	TGTGCCAGCAGAACACGGACAGGGGGGTATGGCTACACCTTC	CASRTRTGGYGYTF
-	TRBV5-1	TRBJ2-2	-	TGCGCCAGCAGCCCGATGACTAGTGGCACCGGGGAGCTGTTTTTT	CASSPMTSGTGELFF
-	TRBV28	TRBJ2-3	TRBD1	TGTGCCAGCAGTTTCCCTCAGGGGGCGCTTCATAGAGATACGCAGTATTTT	CASSFPQGALHRDTQYF
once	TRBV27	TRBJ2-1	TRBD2	TGTGCCAGCACCCCGGTAGCGGGAGGGTCCTACAATGAGCAGTTCTTC	CASTPVAGGSYNEQFF
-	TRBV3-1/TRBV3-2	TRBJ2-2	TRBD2	TGTGCCAGCAGCCAGGGGGGGAGCACCGGGGAGCTGTTTTTT	CASSQGGSTGELFF
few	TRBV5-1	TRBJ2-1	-	TGCGCCAGCAGCTTGAACGGGTTTTACAATGAGCAGTTCTTC	CASSLNGFYNEQFF
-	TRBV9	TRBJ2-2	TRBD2	TGTGCCAGCAGCCCGCGGGGGGCGAACACCGGGGAGCTGTTTTTT	CASSPRGANTGELFF
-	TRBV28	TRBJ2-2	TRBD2	TGTGCCAGCACCCCGGGAGGTCGGACCGGGGAGCTGTTTTTT	CASTPGGRTGELFF
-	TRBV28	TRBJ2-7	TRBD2	TGTGCCAGCAGTTTATGGCCCCCGGAAGCTACTAGCGGGAGAACCTACGAGCAGTACTTC	CASSLWPPEATSGRTYEQYF
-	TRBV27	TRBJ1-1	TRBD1	TGTGCCAGCAGTTGGACAGGGGGCGCGAGCACTGAAGCTTTCTTT	CASSWTGGASTEAFF
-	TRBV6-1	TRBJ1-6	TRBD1	TGTGCCAGCAGTGAAGTTGATCAGGGGGCCGTGGGTTCACCCCTCCACTTT	CASSEVDQGAVGSPLHF
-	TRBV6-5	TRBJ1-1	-	TGTGCCAGCTTGGACGGACAGTCGGGCGCTGAAGCTTTCTTT	CASLDGQSGAEAFF
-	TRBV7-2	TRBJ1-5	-	TGTGCCAGCAGCTGGGGACAAGTCAATCAGCCCCAGCATTTT	CASSWGQVNQPQHF
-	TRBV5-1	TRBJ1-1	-	TGCGCCAGCAGCTTGGGAGGCAGGGACACTGAAGCTTTCTTT	CASSLGGRDTEAFF
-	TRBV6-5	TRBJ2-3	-	TGTGCCAGCACCAAGACAGGTTCAGATACGCAGTATTTT	CASTKTGSDTQYF
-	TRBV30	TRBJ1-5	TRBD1	TGTGCCTGGAGTTCCACAGGGGTGCAGCCCCAGCATTTT	CAWSSTGVQPQHF
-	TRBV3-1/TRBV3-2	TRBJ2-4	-	TGTGCCAGCAGCCACCAGGTAAAAGCCAAAAACATTCAGTACTTC	CASSHQVKAKNIQYF
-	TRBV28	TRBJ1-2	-	TGTGCCAGCAGCCTAACCAACTATGGCTACACCTTC	CASSLTNYGYTF
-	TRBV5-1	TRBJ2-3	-	TGCGCCAGCAGCTTAGAGAACACAGATACGCAGTATTTT	CASSLENTDTQYF
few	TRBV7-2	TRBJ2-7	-	TGTGCCAGCAGCCGCACCAGGGAATACTACGAGCAGTACTTC	CASSRTREYYEQYF
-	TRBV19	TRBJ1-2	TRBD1	TGTGCCAGTAGTATATCCGGGACAGGGTCTTATGGCTACACCTTC	CASSISGTGSYGYTF
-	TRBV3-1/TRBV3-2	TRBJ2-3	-	TGTGCCAGCAGCCCACGGCCGAGGATGGATACGCAGTATTTT	CASSPRPRMDTQYF
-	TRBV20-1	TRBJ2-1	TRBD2	TGCAGTGCTAGTTTTGGTAGCGGGTCCTACAATGAGCAGTTCTTC	CSASFGSGSYNEQFF
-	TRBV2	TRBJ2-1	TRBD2	TGTGCCAGCAGTGAATGGAGCGGGACTCTCTACAATGAGCAGTTCTTC	CASSEWSGTLYNEQFF
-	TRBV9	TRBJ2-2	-	TGTGCCAGCAGCATCAGCGCCGTTGCCGGGGAGCTGTTTTTT	CASSISAVAGELFF
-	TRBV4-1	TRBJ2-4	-	TGCGCCAGCAGCCAGGGCCCTGGGAACATTCAGTACTTC	CASSQGPGNIQYF
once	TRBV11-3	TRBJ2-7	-	TGTGCCAGCAGCCGCGGCTACGAGCAGTACTTC	CASSRGYEQYF
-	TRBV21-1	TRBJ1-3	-	TGTGCCAGCAGCAAAACCCACTTCGCCCACCGAGGCGACTCTGGAAACACCATATATTTT	CASSKTHFAHRGDSGNTIYF
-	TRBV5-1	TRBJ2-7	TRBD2	TGCGCCAGCAGCTTGGCGGTAGCGGGAGCTCTCTACGAGCAGTACTTC	CASSLAVAGALYEQYF
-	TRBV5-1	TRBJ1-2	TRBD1	TGCGCCAGCAGCTTGGGGGCTCAGGGGGCGCTGGGCTACACCTTC	CASSLGAQGALGYTF
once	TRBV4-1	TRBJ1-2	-	TGCGCCAGCAGCCAAGATCGGGGAGGGGGCTATGGCTACACCTTC	CASSQDRGGGYGYTF
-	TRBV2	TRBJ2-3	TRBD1	TGTGCCAGCAGGGACCCGGAGGACAGGGCCACAGATACGCAGTATTTT	CASRDPEDRATDTQYF
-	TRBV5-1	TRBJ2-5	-	TGCGCCAGCAGCTTGGTTTTACAAGAGACCCAGTACTTC	CASSLVLQETQYF